This T cell receptor (beta chain) was observed in a study of T-cell memory formation after mild COVID-19 listed by TCRdb under 2021. In terms of the full investigation: TCR sequence clusters from the two donors were found to be largely donor specific. The cohort comprised two young, previously healthy adult volunteers, one female and one male. Longitudinal TCRalpha and TCRbeta repertoire sequencing tracked T-cell clones expanding and contracting after mild COVID-19 in a couple of donors.

PBMCs were isolated by Ficoll-Paque density gradient centrifugation. In the case of this clonotype: Its antigen specificity is not known. No qualities accompany the bases; no much larger clone lies one base away.

Broad study findings and their caveats: Contracting CD4+ clones turned up mainly in the CM and EM memory subsets, whereas EMRA was where CD8+ clones were enriched. Some responding clones were detected in pre-infection memory, suggesting pre-existing cross-reactive memory T cells joined the SARS-CoV-2 response. Balanced CD4/CD8 phenotypes were observed for clones contracting from day 15 to 85, whereas a bias towards CD4+ was observed for a second wave of clones expanding from day 15 to 37. The second-wave clones that peaked on day 37 were not confirmed to be SARS-CoV-2 specific. The study covered only two mild cases, and larger cohorts including severe cases with pre-infection samples were considered necessary.

The run used an Illumina NovaSeq 6000. cDNA libraries for TCRalpha and TCRbeta were prepared by 5'RACE using constant-segment primers, with sample barcodes and unique molecular identifiers added. RNA was extracted from every sample with Trizol reagent. The libraries were amplified in two PCR steps, and the second step added a second sample barcode and Illumina TruSeq adapters. Sequencing of the libraries was done on an Illumina NovaSeq, producing 2 x 150 bp paired-end reads. On the study's bioinformatics: The reads were demultiplexed and collapsed into UMI-guided consensus sequences using migec v1.2.7. With mixcr v2.1.11, UMI consensuses were aligned to TRA and TRB V and J templates and assembled into clonotypes. Expanded or contracted clonotypes were those called significant by both edgeR and NoisET, with noise models trained on biological replicates. For edgeR calls, a false discovery rate-adjusted p below 0.01 and a log2 fold-change threshold of 1 were applied. As an exploratory analysis of dynamics, PCA with hierarchical clustering was applied to max-normalized trajectories of the 1000 most abundant clonotypes. Separately sequenced CD4+ and CD8+ repertoires were used to assign the CD4 or CD8 phenotype of responding clones. In TCRdb, the public reads were trimmed at Q25 with fastp and aligned with MiXCR, with productive beta chains retained. Each entry is one CDR3 protein sequence, shown with its most common DNA and genes. TCRdb's processing, not the study's, gives the V and J calls here. This sample has 410,000 or so distinct CDR3 sequences in its table, and 20% to 30% of those were observed once. The ten top clones hold under 15% of the sample.

The trim is 7 bases for V and 7 bases for J, with a gap of 16 bases between the germline ends. The germline V gene (reference sequence) supplies CDR1 MNHNY and CDR2 SVGAGI. The CDR3 contains 13 residues, cysteine and phenylalanine counted. The only DNA kept is the CDR3, 39 bases in frame from the first base. The sequence is built from TRBV6-6 and TRBJ2-5; tentative D gene TRBD2, with 7 bases matching. This clonotype was sampled from an adult woman who had mild COVID-19 (a few samples of this study predate the infection). The sample titles of this study are shuffled in the database, so cell type and time point are left out; the donor was told from shared clones. Sequenced: PBMCs or a T cell subset sorted from them (not recorded which). The DNA sequence is TGTGCCAGCACCAAGGGGGGGGAAGGGACCCAGTACTTC. Translated, it reads CASTKGGEGTQYF.